One sample yielded the 23 T cell receptor beta chains listed below, sequenced in a study of shared clonotypes between healthy human individuals. Clones were sequenced by immunoSEQ multiplex PCR, and TCRdb holds only the in-frame ones, with some missing. This sample yields roughly 2 million clones, of which roughly 96% are seen a single time; 0.13% belongs to the top ten. Sequencing was carried out using naive CD4+ T cells sorted from blood. Noted subset: CD45RA+ positively selected. These TCRs come from a man aged 18 to 35 in good health.

V usage is TRBV6-5 and J usage is TRBJ2-7; 11 bases are a match to TRBD1. In germline, CDR1 is MNHEY, CDR2 SVGAGI. V shed 6 bases and J 4 bases; nucleotides not matched to a gene: 8. CDR3 length: 15 residues. CDR3: CASRSIRDRGYEQYF. Here the CDR3 DNA reads TGTGCCAGCAGATCGATAAGGGACAGGGGGTACGAGCAGTACTTC.

This clone has just one count. This CDR3 is also generated by other DNA sequences in the sample. The chain links TRBV10-3 to TRBJ1-1; D gene uncertain. CDR3 length: 12 amino acids. Trimming took off 0 bases at V and 5 bases at J, with 4 bases between the two ends. Germline V CDR1 and CDR2: ENHRY, SYGVKD. The CDR3 is CAISESGTEAFF. The CDR3 region has the DNA TGTGCCATCAGTGAGTCGGGAACTGAAGCTTTCTTT.

The J gene is TRBJ2-7, the V gene TRBV2; 9 bases map to TRBD1. CDR1 and CDR2 (germline): SNHLY, FYNNEI. Unmatched junction bases numbered 8, after V lost 5 bases and J lost 3 bases. The CDR3 totals 15 residues. The CDR3, as DNA: TGTGCCAGCAGTTTTGACAGGGGGGAAAGCTACGAGCAGTACTTC. Its protein product is CASSFDRGESYEQYF.

The rearrangement uses TRBV10-2 and TRBJ1-5; 7 bases fit TRBD1. The CDR3 runs 14 residues. Germline CDR1 and CDR2: WSHSY and SAAADI. Unmatched junction bases numbered 2, after V lost 6 bases and J lost 0 bases. The CDR3 DNA reads TGCGCCAGCAGGACAGGGACTAGCAATCAGCCCCAGCATTTT. It codes for CASRTGTSNQPQHF.

The rearrangement joins TRBV21-1 to TRBJ2-4; TRBD1 is the table's D call and was not checked against the DNA. TRBV21-1 is noted as a pseudogene. The CDR3 has 16 residues. The CDR3 sequence: CASSKGFGQGKNIQYF. The CDR3 DNA reads TGTGCCAGCAGCAAAGGATTCGGGCAGGGCAAAAACATTCAGTACTTC.

The rearrangement links TRBV15 to TRBJ1-2, with TRBD1 matching over 7 bases. Germline CDR1 and CDR2: LNHNV and YYDKDF (reference sequence). The length of the CDR3 is 15 residues. Trimming removed 3 bases from V and 5 bases from J; junction bases left unmatched: 9. The CDR3 region has the DNA TGTGCCACCAGCAGCGGGATTGACAGGGCTTATGGCTACACCTTC. As protein: CATSSGIDRAYGYTF.

The V and J genes are TRBV7-2 and TRBJ2-1; 8 bases line up with TRBD1. The CDR3 sequence is 15 residues long. Germline CDR1 is SGHTA and CDR2 is FQGNSA. With 5 bases clipped from V and 3 bases from J, the junction kept 6 bases outside the gene matches. CDR3 loop: CASSPRQGSYNEQFF. The CDR3 nucleotides are TGTGCCAGCAGCCCCCGACAGGGGAGCTACAATGAGCAGTTCTTC.

The chain joins TRBV18 to TRBJ2-2; 7 nucleotides agree with TRBD1. CDR1 KGHSH and CDR2 LQKENI come from the germline V gene. This CDR3 has 16 amino acids. With 2 bases clipped from V and 6 bases from J, the junction kept 9 bases outside the gene matches. The CDR3 bases are TGTGCCAGCTCACCAAGAGGACAGGCCTTGGCCGGGGAGCTGTTTTTT. Amino acids: CASSPRGQALAGELFF.

The chain employs TRBV5-6 and TRBJ2-2, with D possibly TRBD2 on 6 matching bases. The CDR3 is 16 residues long. The V gene's germline CDR1 is SGHDT and CDR2 YYEEEE. V lost 6 bases, J lost 5 bases, and 20 bases lay in between. The CDR3 protein is CASNPMGGGWTGELFF. The DNA of the CDR3 is TGTGCCAGCAACCCAATGGGGGGAGGTTGGACCGGGGAGCTGTTTTTT.

This chain links TRBV5-1 with TRBJ2-3; 12 nucleotides agree with TRBD2. V was clipped by 6 bases and J by 7 bases; unmatched bases: 3. The CDR3 length is 13 residues. Germline assignment: CDR1 SGHRS and CDR2 YFSETQ. For the CDR3, the DNA is TGCGCCAGCACCACTAGCGGGGGGAATACGCAGTATTTT. It is translated as CASTTSGGNTQYF.

The rearrangement joins TRBV5-1 to TRBJ1-1; D unresolved. The CDR3 is 13 residues long. V gave up 6 bases and J gave up 2 bases, with 11 bases separating them. The germline V gene has CDR1 SGHRS and CDR2 YFSETQ. The CDR3 spells CASTTGSNTEAFF. The CDR3 DNA reads TGCGCCAGCACAACGGGCAGTAACACTGAAGCTTTCTTT.

Notes on this clone: One base away lies a much larger clone, so this may be a sequencing read error. This specimen includes other DNA sequences encoding the same CDR3. This chain uses TRBV18 with TRBJ2-5; D is undetermined. Germline V gene sequence: CDR1 KGHSH, CDR2 LQKENI. The V gene lost 1 base and the J gene lost 2 bases, with 5 bases spanning the gap. CDR3 size: 13 residues. CDR3 sequence reads: CASSPRGQETQYF. CDR3 nucleotides: TGTGCCAGCTCACCACGCGGTCAAGAGACCCAGTACTTC.

Points on this clone: Other DNA variants within this sample encode the same CDR3. This chain's CDR3 is CASSYGRAGTQYF. CDR3 nucleotide sequence: TGTGCCAGCAGTTACGGCCGCGCTGGGACCCAGTACTTC. This chain connects TRBV6-6 to TRBJ2-5, with no clear D. Looked up from germline, CDR1 is MNHNY and CDR2 is SVGAGI (reference sequence). The CDR3 length is 13 residues. V lost 2 bases, J lost 7 bases, and 11 bases lay in between.

The V gene is TRBV30, the J gene TRBJ1-2, with D unclear. Germline V gene sequence: CDR1 GTSNPN, CDR2 SVGIG (reference sequence). The length of the CDR3 is 12 residues. Trimming left V 3 bases short and J 3 bases short, with 8 bases between. The CDR3 sequence: CAWRNLDYGYTF. The CDR3, as DNA: TGTGCCTGGAGGAACCTGGACTATGGCTACACCTTC.

The J gene is TRBJ2-1, the V gene TRBV7-9; 13 bases agree with TRBD2. The length of the CDR3 is 18 residues. CDR1 is SEHNR, CDR2 FQNEAQ, per germline (reference sequence). V was clipped by 3 bases and J by 0 bases; unmatched bases: 5. In DNA form, the CDR3 reads TGTGCCAGCAGCTTCTGGACTAGCGGGGGCCTCTCCTACAATGAGCAGTTCTTC. Protein product: CASSFWTSGGLSYNEQFF.

The J gene is TRBJ2-5, the V gene TRBV7-6; D not certain. The CDR3 runs to 15 residues. V lost 5 bases and J 7 bases, leaving 20 bases between the germline ends. Germline lookup yields CDR1 SGHVS and CDR2 FNYEAQ. The CDR3 sequence: CASSPTAVSLGTQYF. CDR3 DNA: TGTGCCAGCAGCCCGACTGCGGTATCCTTGGGGACCCAGTACTTC.

This clone was observed a single time. The rearrangement joins TRBV5-6 to TRBJ2-5; the D call may be TRBD1 or TRBD2 (5 bases each). The CDR3 is 15 residues long. Germline V CDR1 and CDR2: SGHDT, YYEEEE. Trimming left V 5 bases short and J 2 bases short, with 16 bases between. The CDR3 protein is CASRRPGTSQETQYF. Here the CDR3 DNA reads TGTGCCAGCAGGCGCCCAGGGACCTCTCAAGAGACCCAGTACTTC.

In its sample, this clone was seen once. CDR3 amino acids: CATSRGEFGETQYF. The CDR3 nucleotides read TGTGCCACCAGCAGAGGGGAGTTCGGAGAGACCCAGTACTTC. The chain joins TRBV15 to TRBJ2-5; tentatively, D is TRBD2 (5 bases). Germline CDR1 and CDR2: LNHNV and YYDKDF (reference sequence). The CDR3 length is 14 residues. V was clipped by 1 base and J by 4 bases, with 10 bases between them.

The chain recombines TRBV29-1 with TRBJ2-7; a weak D match, TRBD2 (6 bases). With 3 bases removed from V and 3 bases from J, the gap between germline ends came to 9 bases. There are 12 residues in the CDR3. The germline gives CDR1 SQVTM, CDR2 ANQGSEA. DNA of the CDR3: TGCAGCGTTGACCGGGGAGGCTACGAGCAGTACTTC. Amino acids: CSVDRGGYEQYF.

The chain carries TRBV7-9 and TRBJ2-1, with 8 bases that match TRBD2. The CDR3 loop spans 15 amino acids. V shed 5 bases and J 7 bases; nucleotides not matched to a gene: 10. Germline assignment: CDR1 SEHNR and CDR2 FQNEAQ (reference sequence). The CDR3 sequence: CASSTERERNNEQFF. DNA of the CDR3: TGTGCCAGCAGCACCGAGCGGGAGCGGAATAATGAGCAGTTCTTC.

The chain is built from TRBV27 and TRBJ2-1; 12 bases fit TRBD2. CDR3 length: 16 amino acids. Germline CDR1 reads MNHEY; CDR2 reads SMNVEV (reference sequence). V was pared by 5 bases and J by 9 bases, with 11 bases of the junction left unmatched. This CDR3 reads CASSLWRTSGNGEQFF. The CDR3 bases are TGTGCCAGCAGTCTTTGGAGGACTAGCGGGAACGGTGAGCAGTTCTTC.

This rearrangement joins TRBV4-1 to TRBJ1-6; no reliable D call. The germline CDR1 and CDR2 sequences are MGHRA and YSYEKL. The length of the CDR3 is 14 residues. Deletions cut 1 base from V and 10 bases from J, with 11 bases between. The CDR3 coding sequence is TGCGCCAGCAGCCAAGCTTACGGGGTCTCACCCCTCCACTTT. This encodes CASSQAYGVSPLHF.

The V call is TRBV5-1, the J call TRBJ2-5; 11 bases match TRBD2. Germline lookup yields CDR1 SGHRS and CDR2 YFSETQ. V trimming: 2 bases; J trimming: 1 base; junction bases outside the gene matches: 1. CDR3 size: 15 residues. Written as DNA, the CDR3 is TGCGCCAGCAGCTTCCTAGCGGGGGGCCAAGAGACCCAGTACTTC. Protein sequence: CASSFLAGGQETQYF.